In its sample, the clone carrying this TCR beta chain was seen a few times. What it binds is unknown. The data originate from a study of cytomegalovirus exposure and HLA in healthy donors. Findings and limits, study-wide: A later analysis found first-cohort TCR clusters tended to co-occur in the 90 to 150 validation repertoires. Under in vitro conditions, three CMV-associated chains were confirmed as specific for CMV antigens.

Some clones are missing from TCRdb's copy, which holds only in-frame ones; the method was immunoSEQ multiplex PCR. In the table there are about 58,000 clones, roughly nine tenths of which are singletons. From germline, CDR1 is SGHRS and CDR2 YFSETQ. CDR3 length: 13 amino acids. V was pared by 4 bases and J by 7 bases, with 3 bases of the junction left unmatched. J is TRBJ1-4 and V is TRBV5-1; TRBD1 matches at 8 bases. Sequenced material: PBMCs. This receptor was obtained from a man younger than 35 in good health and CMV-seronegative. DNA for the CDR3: TGCGCCAGCAGCCCCGGACAGGGTGAAAAACTGTTTTTT. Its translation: CASSPGQGEKLFF.